This T cell receptor (beta chain) derives from a study of CD8 T cells in ankylosing spondylitis. CDR1 is SEHNR, CDR2 FQNEAQ, per germline (reference sequence). V dropped 7 bases and J dropped 0 bases, with 7 bases sitting between them. The CDR3 length is 13 residues. Study-wide findings and caveats: A motif in TCR beta, a set of about 8 highly homologous variants, appeared characteristic of ankylosing spondylitis blood. Existing reports had already noted some motif variants in reactive arthritis synovial fluid and blood.

TCRdb fed the 5' RACE reads into MiXCR, producing one record per CDR3 protein. The sample includes approximately 100,000 distinct CDR3 sequences, 24% of them seen just once. This clonotype was seen a handful of times. Its antigen remains unknown. V usage is TRBV7-9 and J usage is TRBJ1-3, with D unclear. The sequence derives from a male donor with ankylosing spondylitis. Input material: synovial fluid, either unsorted or a sorted T cell fraction (not recorded which). The CDR3 loop is CASTANSGNTIYF. CDR3 DNA: TGTGCCAGCACTGCGAACTCTGGAAACACCATATATTTT.